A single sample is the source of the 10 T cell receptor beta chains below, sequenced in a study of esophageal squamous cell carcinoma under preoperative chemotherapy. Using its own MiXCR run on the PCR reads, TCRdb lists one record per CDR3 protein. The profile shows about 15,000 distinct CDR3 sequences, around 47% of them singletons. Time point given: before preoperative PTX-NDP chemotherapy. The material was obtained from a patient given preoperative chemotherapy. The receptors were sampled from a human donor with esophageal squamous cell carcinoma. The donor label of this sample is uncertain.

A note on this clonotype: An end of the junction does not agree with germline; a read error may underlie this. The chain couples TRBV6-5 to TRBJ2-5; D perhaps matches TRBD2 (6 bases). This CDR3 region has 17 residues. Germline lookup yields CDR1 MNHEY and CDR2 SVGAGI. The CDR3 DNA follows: TGTGCCAGCAGTTACTCGAGAGGCGGGGCGGGGCAAGAGGTCCAGTATTTC. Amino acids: CASSYSRGGAGQEVQYF.

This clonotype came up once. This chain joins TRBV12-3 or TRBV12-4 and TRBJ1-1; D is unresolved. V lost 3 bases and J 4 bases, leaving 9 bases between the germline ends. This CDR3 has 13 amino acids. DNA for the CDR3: TGTGCCAGCAGTTTGTTGGGTACCACTGAAGCTTTCTTT. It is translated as CASSLLGTTEAFF.

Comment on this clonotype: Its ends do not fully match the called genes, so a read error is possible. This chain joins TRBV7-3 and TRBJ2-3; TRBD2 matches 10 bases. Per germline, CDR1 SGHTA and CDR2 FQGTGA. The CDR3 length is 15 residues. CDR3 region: CASSATSGDKNTQYF. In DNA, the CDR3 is TGTGCCAGCAGCGCTACTAGCGGGGACAAAAATACTCAGTATTTC.

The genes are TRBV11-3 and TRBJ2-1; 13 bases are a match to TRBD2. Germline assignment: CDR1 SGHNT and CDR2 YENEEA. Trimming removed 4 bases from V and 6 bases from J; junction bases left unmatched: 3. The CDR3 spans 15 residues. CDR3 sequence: CASSSRLAGGNEQFF. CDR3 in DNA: TGTGCCAGCAGCTCACGACTAGCGGGGGGCAATGAGCAGTTCTTC.

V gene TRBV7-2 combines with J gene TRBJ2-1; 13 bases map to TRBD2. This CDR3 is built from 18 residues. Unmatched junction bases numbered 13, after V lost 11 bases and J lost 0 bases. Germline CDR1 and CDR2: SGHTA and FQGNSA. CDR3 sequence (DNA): TGTGCCGGCGATACCCTGGGACTAGCGGGGAGCTCCTACAATGAGCAGTTCTTC. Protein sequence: CAGDTLGLAGSSYNEQFF.

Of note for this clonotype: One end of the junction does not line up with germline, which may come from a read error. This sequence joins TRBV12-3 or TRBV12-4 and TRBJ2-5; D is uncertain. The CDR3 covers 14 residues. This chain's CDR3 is CASSAGRYPATQYF. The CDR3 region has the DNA TGTGCCAGCAGCGCCGGAAGGTACCCAGCGACCCAGTATTTC.

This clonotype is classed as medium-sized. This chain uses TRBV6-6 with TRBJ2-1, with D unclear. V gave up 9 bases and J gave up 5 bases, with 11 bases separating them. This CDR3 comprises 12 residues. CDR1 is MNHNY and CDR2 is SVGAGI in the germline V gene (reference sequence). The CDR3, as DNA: TGTGCCAGTATAACTCTGGACAATGAGCAGTTCTTC. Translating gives CASITLDNEQFF.

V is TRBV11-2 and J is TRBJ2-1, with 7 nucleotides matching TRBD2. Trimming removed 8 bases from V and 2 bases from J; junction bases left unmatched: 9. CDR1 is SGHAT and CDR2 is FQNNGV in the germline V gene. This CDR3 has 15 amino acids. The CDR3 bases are TGTGCCAGCTCCCACTTGAGCGGGACCTACAATGAGCAGTTCTTC. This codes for CASSHLSGTYNEQFF. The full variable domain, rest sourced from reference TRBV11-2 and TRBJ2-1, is EAGVAQSPRYKIIEKRQSVAFWCNPISGHATLYWYQQILGQGPKLLIQFQNNGVVDDSQLPKDRFSAERLKGVDSTLKIQPAKLEDSAVYLCASSHLSGTYNEQFFGPGTRLTVL.

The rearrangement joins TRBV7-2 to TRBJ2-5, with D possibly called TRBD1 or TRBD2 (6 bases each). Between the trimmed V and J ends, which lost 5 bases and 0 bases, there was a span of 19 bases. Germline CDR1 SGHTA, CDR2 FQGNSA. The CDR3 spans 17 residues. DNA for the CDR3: TGTGCCAGCAGCGCGGGGCCCGGGGGCGGAGACCAAGAGACCCAGTACTTC. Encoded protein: CASSAGPGGGDQETQYF.

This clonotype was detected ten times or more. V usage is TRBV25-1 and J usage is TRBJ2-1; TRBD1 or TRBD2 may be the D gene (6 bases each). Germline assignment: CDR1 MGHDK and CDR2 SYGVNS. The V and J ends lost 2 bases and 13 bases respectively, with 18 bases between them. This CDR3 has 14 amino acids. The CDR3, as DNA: TGTGCCAGCAGTGAACGAGGGGGGTGGGAGACCCAGTTCTTC. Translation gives CASSERGGWETQFF.